The rows below give T cell receptor beta chains drawn from one sample of a study of regulatory T cells in long-lasting Graves disease. Via MiXCR, TCRdb re-called the multiplex PCR reads, giving one row per CDR3 protein. Altogether a few hundred thousand distinct CDR3 sequences are present, approximately 15% being singletons, with the ten largest covering roughly 7.7%. This sample was also put to use in a study of T cells in Graves' hyperthyroidism and ophthalmopathy.

The source material was peripheral blood mononuclear cells (PBMCs), sampled at new diagnosis, from a patient treated with antithyroid drugs. The receptors were sampled from a woman aged 40-49 years with Graves disease. CDR3s include the opening cysteine and the closing phenylalanine or tryptophan. D genes are given only for firm matches. The size entry is marked missing in some rows and otherwise reads once, few, many or a size class.

j_gene	d_gene	abundance	v_gene	len	CDR3aa	CDR3nt
TRBJ2-3	.	many	TRBV7-9	16	CASSLNVRDHWDTQYF	TGTGCCAGCAGCCTCAATGTGAGGGACCATTGGGATACGCAGTATTTT
TRBJ1-1	.	few	TRBV11-1	13	CASSRHPGGEAFF	TGTGCCAGCAGCCGCCACCCCGGGGGTGAAGCTTTCTTT
TRBJ2-1	.	many	TRBV30	13	CAWSVHLVNEQFF	TGTGCCTGGAGTGTACATTTGGTCAATGAGCAGTTCTTC
TRBJ2-3	TRBD2	many	TRBV11-3	17	CASSLRRENRDTDTQYF	TGTGCCAGCAGCTTAAGGCGGGAGAATAGAGACACAGATACGCAGTATTTT
TRBJ1-5	.	many	TRBV12-3/TRBV12-4	19	CASSLRAGRMLYSNQPQHF	TGTGCCAGCAGTTTAAGGGCGGGGAGGATGTTATACAGCAATCAGCCCCAGCATTTT
TRBJ1-2	TRBD1	many	TRBV28	14	CASSQTGQVYGYTF	TGTGCCAGCAGCCAAACAGGACAGGTCTATGGCTACACCTTC
TRBJ2-7	TRBD2	many	TRBV27	15	CASSLLLARAYEQYF	TGTGCCAGCAGTTTATTACTAGCGAGAGCCTACGAGCAGTACTTC
TRBJ2-3	TRBD2	many	TRBV11-2	21	CASSLDLPPSRSGRAADTQYF	TGTGCCAGCAGCTTAGATCTCCCCCCTTCCCGGAGCGGGAGGGCCGCAGATACGCAGTATTTT
TRBJ1-4	.	many	TRBV28	15	CASTTDSATNEKLFF	TGTGCCAGCACCACGGACAGTGCAACTAATGAAAAACTGTTTTTT
TRBJ1-5	.	many	TRBV27	19	CASSLRPPLTANSNQPQHF	TGTGCCAGCAGTTTACGTCCCCCTCTGACAGCCAATAGCAATCAGCCCCAGCATTTT
TRBJ2-7	.	many	TRBV11-2	12	CASSFTNYEQYF	TGTGCCAGCAGCTTCACCAACTACGAGCAGTACTTC
TRBJ1-1	.	many	TRBV20-1	13	CSAITAANTEAFF	TGCAGTGCTATCACGGCGGCGAACACTGAAGCTTTCTTT
TRBJ1-1	.	few	TRBV13	15	CASSLGYSQNTKAFF	TGTGCCAGCAGCTTAGGGTACAGCCAGAACACTAAAGCTTTCTTT
TRBJ2-5	.	many	TRBV7-9	12	CASSEYQETQYF	TGTGCCAGCAGCGAGTACCAAGAGACCCAGTACTTC
TRBJ2-7	.	many	TRBV28	14	CASSSPNLGYEQYF	TGTGCCAGCAGTTCCCCGAACCTGGGCTACGAGCAGTACTTC
TRBJ2-4	.	.	TRBV27	13	CASSFTGLGIQYF	TGTGCCAGCAGTTTCACAGGGCTCGGCATTCAGTACTTC
TRBJ2-2	.	many	TRBV11-3	13	CASSSRGVRELFF	TGTGCCAGCAGCTCCCGAGGGGTCAGGGAGCTGTTTTTT
TRBJ2-7	TRBD1	.	TRBV19	13	CASEGDSSYEQYF	TGTGCCAGTGAGGGGGACAGCTCCTACGAGCAGTACTTC
TRBJ2-7	TRBD2	many	TRBV2	15	CASSGLAGAYREQYF	TGTGCCAGCAGTGGCCTAGCGGGAGCTTATCGCGAGCAGTACTTC
TRBJ1-1	.	many	TRBV12-3/TRBV12-4	16	CASSYLGGGGQGEAFF	TGTGCCAGCAGTTACTTAGGGGGTGGGGGTCAGGGTGAAGCTTTCTTT
TRBJ1-5	.	.	TRBV19	10	CASSIQPQHF	TGTGCCAGTAGTATTCAGCCCCAGCATTTT
TRBJ2-7	.	.	TRBV28	12	CASRRGSYEQYF	TGTGCCAGCAGAAGGGGCTCCTACGAGCAGTACTTC
TRBJ2-7	TRBD2	.	TRBV11-2	15	CASSLGSGVSYEQYF	TGTGCCAGCAGCTTAGGAAGCGGGGTCTCCTACGAGCAGTACTTC
TRBJ2-2	TRBD1	many	TRBV2	15	CASSFMGQERGELFF	TGTGCCAGCAGTTTTATGGGACAGGAGAGAGGGGAGCTGTTTTTT
TRBJ1-1	.	few	TRBV6-5	13	CASSYPDGNMAFF	TGTGCCAGCAGTTACCCGGACGGGAATATGGCTTTCTTT
TRBJ2-3	.	many	TRBV7-9	15	CASSSRQSSTDTQYF	TGTGCCAGCAGCTCCCGACAGTCTAGCACAGATACGCAGTATTTT